This T cell receptor beta chain appears in the sequencing data of a study of cytomegalovirus exposure and HLA in healthy donors. Findings of the study overall: Further analysis was carried out later, and it showed several of the most significant clusters appearing linked to common viral pathogens.

It was with 60 Vbeta and 13 Jbeta primers that the PCR ran. Using immunoSEQ multiplex PCR, the repertoire was profiled, and TCRdb retains in-frame clones only, with some absent. This repertoire shows over 100,000 clones, around 64% found once; its top ten account for 2.2%. Per the germline V gene, CDR1 is MNHEY and CDR2 is SMNVEV (reference sequence). The germline V and J ends were trimmed by 5 bases and 0 bases, with 20 bases remaining between them. The CDR3 covers 18 residues. As concerns this clone: The antigen remains undetermined.

The sequenced sample was PBMCs. The chain links TRBV27 to TRBJ2-1; D might be TRBD2 (6 bases). The TCR was taken from a woman in her 30s in good health and CMV-seronegative. CDR3 DNA sequence: TGTGCCAGCAGTCGTCGGGACTTCGGTCTCGGCTCCTACAATGAGCAGTTCTTC. As protein: CASSRRDFGLGSYNEQFF.